The entry below describes one T cell receptor (beta chain). Treatment specified: approximately 18 received Ad26.COV2.S at low or high dose, single or two shots; 5 received placebo; per-sample allocation not given. Each sample was drawn 63 days after the first injection (of vaccine or placebo). Adults aged 18-55 years in Boston included the donor. An Ad26 vector carrying the Wuhan-strain SARS-CoV-2 spike served as the vaccine. The data were obtained in a study of Ad26.COV2.S vaccination and SARS-CoV-2 variants. Here immunoSEQ multiplex PCR was the method, and the copy in TCRdb shows in-frame clones only, minus some. This sample has around 400,000 clones, with 83% found just once. The specimen was peripheral blood, collected in a trial of Ad26.COV2.S vaccine versus placebo. The receptor's source is a person aged 18-65 years who received the Ad26.COV2.S COVID-19 vaccine or a placebo.

CDR3 bases: TGTGCCAGCAGCTTGTGGAGTCTTGAACCCAGGGTGCGATATGGCTACACCTTC. Its translation: CASSLWSLEPRVRYGYTF. This chain links TRBV5-4 with TRBJ1-2; TRBD1 might be the D (5 bases). Germline CDR1 reads SGHNT; CDR2 reads YYREEE (reference sequence). There are 18 residues in the CDR3. Trimming shortened V by 1 base and J by 5 bases, and 24 bases separated the two germline ends.